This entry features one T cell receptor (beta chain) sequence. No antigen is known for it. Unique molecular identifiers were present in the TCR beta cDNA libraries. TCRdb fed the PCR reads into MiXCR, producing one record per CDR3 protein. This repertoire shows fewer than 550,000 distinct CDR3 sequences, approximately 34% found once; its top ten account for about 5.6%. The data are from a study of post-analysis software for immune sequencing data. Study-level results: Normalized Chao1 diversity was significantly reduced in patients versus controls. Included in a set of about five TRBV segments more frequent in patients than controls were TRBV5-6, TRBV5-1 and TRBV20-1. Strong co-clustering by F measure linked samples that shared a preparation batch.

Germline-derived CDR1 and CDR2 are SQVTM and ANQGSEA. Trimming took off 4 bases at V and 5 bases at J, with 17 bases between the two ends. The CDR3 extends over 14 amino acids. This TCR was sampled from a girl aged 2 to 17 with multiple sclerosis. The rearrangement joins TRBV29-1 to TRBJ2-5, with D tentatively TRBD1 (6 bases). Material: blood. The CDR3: CSVGRGLRRETQYF. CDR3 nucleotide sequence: TGCAGCGTTGGCAGGGGATTGAGAAGGGAGACCCAGTACTTC.